The subject of this entry is one TCR beta chain. Its matching antigen is unknown. The entry originates in a study of shared clonotypes between healthy human individuals. Study conclusions and caveats: Naive subsets generally had larger estimated richness than memory subsets.

This CDR3 has 15 amino acids. Germline V gives CDR1 LNHDA, CDR2 SQIVND (reference sequence). V shed 3 bases and J shed 1 base, with 11 bases lying between them. Clones were read by immunoSEQ multiplex PCR, and TCRdb kept only the in-frame ones, dropping some. The table includes about 2.2 million clones, roughly 95% detected once. CD8 cells classed as naive were CD45RO-negative and positively selected for CCR7, excluding terminally differentiated effector memory CD45RA+ cells. Material for sequencing was naive CD8+ T cells from PBMCs. The receptor comes from a man aged 18 to 30 in good health. Some clones in this sample may be carry-over from other donors' samples. This sequence joins TRBV19 and TRBJ2-3, with TRBD2 as a possible D gene (5 bases). CDR3 amino acids: CASSITRTRTDTQYF. The DNA for the CDR3 is TGTGCCAGTAGTATCACGCGGACTCGCACAGATACGCAGTATTTT.